Below are 19 T cell receptor beta chains sequenced from a single sample in a study of T cells in Graves' hyperthyroidism and ophthalmopathy. RNA transcripts were the template for amplifying TCR beta CDR3 regions. Carried out on the TCR CDR3, a first-round RT-PCR used the HTBI primer set. TCRdb analysed the multiplex PCR reads with MiXCR anew, one entry per CDR3 protein. The table includes 340,000 or so distinct CDR3 sequences, around a sixth detected once. Sequencing was done on a sample of blood. The receptors were sampled from a woman aged 50 to 60 with Graves' hyperthyroidism.

This clonotype has a handful of counts. The gene calls are TRBV7-6 and TRBJ2-3, with D uncertain. Germline V gene data show CDR1 as SGHVS and CDR2 as FNYEAQ. Between the trimmed V and J ends, which lost 1 base and 3 bases, there was a span of 14 bases. This CDR3 comprises 16 residues. The CDR3 protein is CASSLGASRWTDTQYF. The CDR3 nucleotides read TGTGCCAGCAGCTTAGGAGCCTCTCGGTGGACAGATACGCAGTATTTT.

Concerning this clonotype itself: One base away lies a much larger clone, so this may be a sequencing read error. V usage is TRBV2 and J usage is TRBJ1-5; D is unclear. Germline CDR1 and CDR2: SNHLY and FYNNEI. The germline V and J ends were trimmed by 3 bases and 0 bases, with 6 bases remaining between them. The CDR3 totals 14 residues. For the CDR3, the DNA is TGTGCCAGCAGTGACGGGGATAGCAATCAGCCCCAGCATTTT. It codes for CASSDGDSNQPQHF. The full variable domain, in which reference TRBV2 and TRBJ1-5 provide the parts outside the CDR3, is EPEVTQTPSHQVTQMGQEVILRCVPISNHLYFYWYRQILGQKVEFLVSFYNNEISEKSEIFDDQFSVERPDGSNFTLKIRSTKLEDSAMYFCASSDGDSNQPQHFGDGTRLSIL.

The V gene is TRBV29-1, the J gene TRBJ2-5; D uncertain. V was pared by 3 bases and J by 3 bases, with 11 bases between. The CDR3 covers 13 residues. In germline, CDR1 is SQVTM, CDR2 ANQGSEA. DNA for the CDR3: TGCAGCGTTGACGGGTCAGCAGAAGAGACCCAGTACTTC. It is translated as CSVDGSAEETQYF.

The chain links TRBV28 to TRBJ2-2; 7 nucleotides line up with TRBD2. The CDR3 covers 16 residues. V lost 6 bases, J lost 4 bases, and 11 bases stayed unmatched. Germline assignment: CDR1 MDHEN and CDR2 SYDVKM. In nucleotides, the CDR3 is TGTGCCAGCAGCACCGACGTCGGGACTACCACCGGGGAGCTGTTTTTT. As protein: CASSTDVGTTTGELFF.

With regard to this clonotype: The junction and the germline gene differ at one end; a read error may be behind it. This chain joins TRBV5-1 and TRBJ2-5; unclear D gene. Germline-derived CDR1 and CDR2 are SGHRS and YFSETQ. The CDR3 covers 12 residues. Here the CDR3 reads CASSFGIETQYF. DNA for the CDR3: TGTGCCAGCAGCTTTGGGATAGAGACCCAGTACTTC.

The chain carries TRBV25-1 and TRBJ2-7; TRBD2 agrees at 8 bases. The ends lost 6 bases at V and 2 bases at J; junction bases unmatched: 9. Per germline, CDR1 MGHDK and CDR2 SYGVNS. This CDR3 is built from 15 residues. The CDR3 coding sequence is TGTGCCAGCAGGGGACTAGTAGGCTACACCTACGAGCAGTACTTC. Its protein is CASRGLVGYTYEQYF.

This clonotype was recorded a few times. J is TRBJ2-5 and V is TRBV20-1; 9 positions match TRBD2. CDR3 length: 14 residues. The trim removed 3 bases at V and 2 bases at J, leaving 4 bases unmatched. Germline V gene sequence: CDR1 DFQATT, CDR2 SNEGSKA (reference sequence). The CDR3 region is CSASQLAGQETQYF. In DNA, the CDR3 is TGCAGTGCTAGTCAGCTAGCGGGACAAGAGACCCAGTACTTC.

This clonotype was seen many times. This chain connects TRBV18 to TRBJ1-1; D is undetermined. Germline V gene sequence: CDR1 KGHSH, CDR2 LQKENI. CDR3 size: 11 residues. V was clipped by 5 bases and J by 7 bases, with 8 bases between them. The CDR3, as DNA: TGTGCCAGCTCATCCAGATTTGAAGCTTTCTTT. Its translation: CASSSRFEAFF.

This clonotype was observed at least ten times. The chain is built from TRBV5-1 and TRBJ2-1; 11 bases align to TRBD2. Trimming cost V 4 bases and J 5 bases; bases outside gene matches: 5. CDR1 and CDR2 from the germline V gene are SGHRS and YFSETQ. CDR3 size: 15 residues. The chain's CDR3 is CASSLRLAGNNEQFF. DNA for the CDR3: TGCGCCAGCAGCCTTAGACTAGCGGGAAACAATGAGCAGTTCTTC.

There are many counts of this clonotype. The chain uses TRBV20-1 and TRBJ2-1, with a tentative D call TRBD2 (6 bases). Between the trimmed V and J ends, which lost 4 bases and 4 bases, there was a span of 20 bases. There are 16 residues in the CDR3. The germline CDR1 and CDR2 sequences are DFQATT and SNEGSKA (reference sequence). The CDR3 bases are TGCAGTGCTAACGAGTATTGGGGAGGACGATACAATGAGCAGTTCTTC. Its translation is CSANEYWGGRYNEQFF.

The chain uses TRBV7-2 and TRBJ2-5, with D hard to call. Germline values: CDR1 SGHTA, CDR2 FQGNSA. V was pared by 2 bases and J by 7 bases, with 14 bases between. CDR3 length: 14 amino acids. The CDR3 loop is CASSLPGTSTTQYF. The CDR3 DNA follows: TGTGCCAGCAGCTTACCTGGCACCTCGACGACCCAGTACTTC.

Concerning this clonotype itself: A much larger clone differs by one base, so this may be a read error. The rearrangement links TRBV6-1 to TRBJ2-3; D gene uncertain. Germline CDR1 reads MNHNS; CDR2 reads SASEGT. This CDR3 is built from 16 residues. CDR3 in DNA: TGTGCCAGCGGTGAAGCGTTAGGGTCATACACAGATACGCAGTATTTT. It translates to CASGEALGSYTDTQYF.

This clonotype occurred many times. The V and J genes are TRBV12-3 or TRBV12-4 and TRBJ2-7, with 7 bases matching TRBD2. The CDR3 has 12 residues. J was trimmed by 6 bases and V by 5 bases; bases with no gene match: 4. CDR3: CASSTGLGEQYV. Here the CDR3 DNA reads TGTGCCAGCAGTACCGGACTAGGCGAGCAGTACGTC.

This clonotype was seen ten or more times. V gene TRBV6-1 combines with J gene TRBJ2-5, with D perhaps matching TRBD1 or TRBD2 (6 bases each). This CDR3 has 16 residues. The germline V and J ends were trimmed by 6 bases and 1 base, with 18 bases remaining between them. Germline V gene data show CDR1 as MNHNS and CDR2 as SASEGT. As DNA, the CDR3 is TGTGCCAGCAGACTACTAGCCCTAGGGGGCCAAGAGACCCAGTACTTC. This gives the protein CASRLLALGGQETQYF.

This clonotype was found many times. V usage is TRBV6-1 and J usage is TRBJ1-1; tentatively, D is TRBD1 (5 bases). CDR1 and CDR2 from the germline V gene are MNHNS and SASEGT. The CDR3 sequence is 14 residues long. Deletions cut 5 bases from V and 2 bases from J, with 12 bases between. DNA for the CDR3: TGTGCCAGCAGTATAACGACAGAAAACACTGAAGCTTTCTTT. This gives the protein CASSITTENTEAFF.

This clonotype was seen ten or more times. V is TRBV5-1 and J is TRBJ2-3, with D unresolved. The CDR3 has 16 amino acids. Germline CDR1 is SGHRS and CDR2 is YFSETQ. With 1 base removed from V and 0 bases from J, the gap between germline ends came to 12 bases. CDR3 in DNA: TGCGCCAGCAGCTTGTTTCCAGGTCTGAGCACAGATACGCAGTATTTT. Residues: CASSLFPGLSTDTQYF.

In this sample, this clonotype turned up a few times. The chain combines TRBV30 with TRBJ2-7; D gene unclear. V was clipped by 1 base and J by 3 bases, with 4 bases between them. Germline values: CDR1 GTSNPN, CDR2 SVGIG (reference sequence). The CDR3 spans 11 residues. The CDR3 nucleotides are TGTGCCTGGAGTGAAGGCTACGAGCAGTACTTC. This gives the protein CAWSEGYEQYF.

In this sample, this clonotype turned up many times. The rearrangement joins TRBV28 to TRBJ2-1, with D perhaps TRBD2 (6 bases). Trimming stripped 5 bases from V and 0 bases from J, with 17 bases between. CDR3 length equals 17 residues. Per germline, CDR1 MDHEN and CDR2 SYDVKM. This chain's CDR3 is CASSPSGTASSYNEQFF. The CDR3 bases are TGTGCCAGCAGTCCCTCCGGGACTGCTAGCTCCTACAATGAGCAGTTCTTC.

About this clonotype: This may arise from a read error, as a much more abundant clone is one base away. The chain couples TRBV11-1 to TRBJ1-2; no reliable D call. The CDR3 spans 13 residues. CDR1 is SGHAT and CDR2 is FQDESV in the germline V gene (reference sequence). The CDR3, as DNA: TGTGCCAACAGCTTAGGAGGAACCAATGGCTACACCTTC. Translation: CANSLGGTNGYTF.